This TCR beta chain appears in the sequencing data of a study of tumor and adjacent non-tumor tissue in lung cancer listed by TCRdb under 2018. Background for the entire study: Patients with adenocarcinoma (approximately twelve), squamous cell carcinoma (2) and small cell lung cancer (1) were included in the cohort. The approximately 15 patients were aged about 31 to 85 years, included about ten men and 5 women, and had TNM stage I to III disease. Sequencing generated a total of some 130 million productive TCRbeta reads, averaging roughly 3.9 million reads per sample. Using bulk TCRbeta repertoires from approximately 15 lung cancer patients, the study set lung tumor tissue side by side with matched distant non-tumor lung tissue. TCRbeta CDR3 sequencing was performed on about 29 paired specimens, with one tumor sample and one normal lung sample collected per patient.

A remark on this clonotype: This clone's antigen is unknown. The CDR3 does not end in the conserved phenylalanine or tryptophan, so this is likely a read error.

Overall study outcomes, separate from this receptor: Because peripheral blood was not sequenced, blood TCRbeta repertoires in the lung cancer patients of the study were not examined. Only 15 patients were included in the cohort, and the need for larger samples and more detailed clinical data was noted by the authors. Neither the sequencing platform nor unique molecular identifiers are mentioned in the methods. Younger patients had significantly higher TCR diversity, and higher tumor TCR diversity was associated with shorter overall and disease-free survival. Tumor tissue showed significantly greater TCR diversity (inverse Simpson) than normal lung tissue (roughly 430 vs 170, P = 0.0075, Mann-Whitney U test). The top 100 clones made up a significantly larger cumulative share of the repertoire in normal lung than in tumor tissue.

With termini counted, the CDR3 has 17 amino acids. Only the CDR3 DNA is retained, 51 bases long and in frame from the first base. Germline trimming amounts to 0 bases on V and 7 bases on J, with 9 as the count of junction bases outside the gene matches. From a lookup of the germline V gene (reference sequence), CDR1 and CDR2 are DFQATT and SNEGSKA. Libraries were constructed by multiplex PCR. This sample was sequenced with an Illumina HiSeq 2500. TCRbeta libraries were built by three rounds of nested PCR using primers (Table S4), following protocols modified from ARM-PCR. Before sequencing, PCR products in the 200-500 bp range were cut out of the gel and cleaned up using the QIAquick gel extraction kit. Per the source publication's procedure: Trimmomatic was used to clean the reads, FLASH merged the cleaned reads into complete CDR3 sequences, and MiTCR assigned the sequences to V(D)J germline segments. Clonal diversity was computed as the inverse Simpson's index with VDJtools. A read counted as productive if the sequence was in-frame and lacked a premature stop codon. TCRdb reprocessing: public reads trimmed at Q25 with fastp, clones called with MiXCR, in-frame beta chains kept. Each CDR3 protein appears once, grouped with its most common genes and DNA. The authors' filters were not applied to this entry. Recorded for this sample are some 70,000 distinct CDR3 sequences; around 70% of them occurred a single time. The ten largest clonotypes hold around a quarter of the sample.

RNA was isolated from bulk, unsorted tissue, and RNA quality was assessed with a NanoDrop ND-1000 and an Agilent 2100. The normal lung samples consisted of distant non-tumor tissue collected more than 3 cm from the tumor edge. Newly diagnosed lung cancer patients without prior chemotherapy who had been admitted for thoracic surgery in China between August and November 2014 were enrolled as donors. Patients with previous radiotherapy or chemotherapy, or with another concurrent cancer, were excluded from the study. Surgical tissue pieces of about 1-2.3 cm3 were preserved in RNAlater solution and were kept at -80 degrees C until use.

The sample taken for sequencing was distant non-tumor lung tissue. Here the chain combines TRBV20-1 and TRBJ2-3; 14 middle bases align to TRBD2. The receptor was isolated from a woman in her fifties or sixties with non-small cell lung cancer. At the DNA level, the sequence is TGCAGTGCTAGAGATCTCAGGACTAGCGGGAGGATCTATACGCAGTATATT. It encodes CSARDLRTSGRIYTQYI.